This record concerns one T cell receptor beta chain sequence. Its target is not known. This specimen comes from a study of T cell responses to AZD1222 COVID-19 vaccine. The V gene end was trimmed by 7 bases and the J gene end by 8 bases; junction bases not matched to a gene: 5. The CDR3 is made up of 13 amino acids. The V gene's germline CDR1 is LNHDA and CDR2 SQIVND (reference sequence). TCRdb's table, derived via immunoSEQ multiplex PCR, lists solely in-frame clones and lacks some. The sample shows roughly 130,000 clones, roughly 92% of them seen only once. Study-wide results and limits: At study baseline, merely five or six AZD1222 recipients were seropositive.

The sequence was obtained from an adult who received the AZD1222 COVID-19 vaccine. This chain links TRBV19 with TRBJ2-1, with TRBD2 matching over 10 bases. The sample consisted of peripheral blood, taken 28 days after the second AZD1222 dose. For the CDR3, the DNA is TGTGCCAGTATGGTAGCGGGAGGCCATGAGCAGTTCTTC. Amino acid sequence: CASMVAGGHEQFF. Based on the CDR3 plus reference TRBV19 and TRBJ2-1, the full variable domain is DGGITQSPKYLFRKEGQNVTLSCEQNLNHDAMYWYRQDPGQGLRLIYYSQIVNDFQKGDIAEGYSVSREKKESFPLTVTSAQKNPTAFYLCASMVAGGHEQFFGPGTRLTVL.